This T cell receptor (beta chain) was recovered during a study of glioma-infiltrating T cells. The V and J ends lost 7 bases and 0 bases respectively, with 13 bases between them. CDR3 length: 15 residues. Germline-derived CDR1 and CDR2 are MNHEY and SMNVEV (reference sequence). TCR alpha and beta CDR3 regions were amplified from RNA using iRepertoire nested multiplex PCR. One-step reverse transcription and amplification started from roughly 100-400 ng of tissue mRNA or PBMC total RNA. TCRdb ran MiXCR on the multiplex PCR reads and lists one entry per CDR3 protein. The sample records around 170,000 distinct CDR3 sequences, around 40% being singletons.

The chain joins TRBV27 to TRBJ2-1; D gene unclear. This sequence was found in a human donor with low-grade glioma or glioblastoma, undergoing nonglioma brain surgery, or in good health (not recorded which). The sequencing input was glioma tissue, nonneoplastic brain tissue, or PBMCs (not recorded which). In DNA, the CDR3 is TGTGCCAGCACCTTAGAGGATCACTCCTACAATGAGCAGTTCTTC. Its translation is CASTLEDHSYNEQFF.